There are a few counts of the clone carrying this TCR beta chain. This entry belongs to a study of blood T cell repertoires in COVID-19. Study as a whole: Nucleic acid was either cDNA or gDNA, and it came from T cells, B-cell-depleted T cells, or PBMCs.

Assay: immunoSEQ multiplex PCR; the TCRdb copy retains only in-frame clones and omits some. Here the sample spans about 170,000 clones, around nine tenths being singletons. Germline lookup yields CDR1 SGHRS and CDR2 YFSETQ. The CDR3 is 15 amino acids. V gave up 0 bases and J gave up 0 bases, with 7 bases separating them. The sample consisted of peripheral blood. V is TRBV5-1 and J is TRBJ1-3; D unclear. This TCR was sampled from a man between 18 and 29 years old with active or convalescent COVID-19. Here the CDR3 reads CASSLGFSSGNTIYF. The CDR3 DNA follows: TGCGCCAGCAGCTTGGGGTTTAGCTCTGGAAACACCATATATTTT.